This T cell receptor (beta chain) was captured by sequencing in a study of T cells in Graves' hyperthyroidism and ophthalmopathy. Notes on the study in general: Among clonotypes expanded in thyroid above 0.001, most were also found in blood. Ophthalmopathy and stable hyperthyroidism were separated by a 13 V-J model.

As for this clonotype: No antigen is known for it.

The CDR3 spans 15 residues. With 3 bases clipped from V and 3 bases from J, the junction kept 6 bases outside the gene matches. The germline V gene encodes CDR1 MNHEY and CDR2 SMNVEV (reference sequence). The CDR3 regions of TCR beta were amplified from RNA transcripts. The TCR CDR3 first-round RT-PCR relied on the HTBI primer set. TCRdb itself ran the multiplex PCR reads through MiXCR, one entry per CDR3 protein. In the table there are roughly 740,000 distinct CDR3 sequences, 16% of which are singletons. Hyperthyroidism in the patients, aged 18 to 65, was newly diagnosed and under 2 months in duration.

What was sequenced was blood. The V call is TRBV27, the J call TRBJ2-3; TRBD1 aligns across 7 bases. The sequence was obtained from a man between 18 and 29 years old with Graves' hyperthyroidism. This CDR3 reads CASSFAGGYTDTQYF. As DNA, the CDR3 is TGTGCCAGCAGTTTTGCAGGGGGTTATACAGATACGCAGTATTTT.